A single sample is the source of the 24 T cell receptor beta chains below, sequenced in a study of cytomegalovirus exposure and HLA in healthy donors. Vbeta (60) and Jbeta (13) primers were used in the PCR. Sequenced by immunoSEQ multiplex PCR; TCRdb stores in-frame clones only, minus some. The sample table sets out some 120,000 clones. The sequenced sample consisted of PBMCs. Receptors were obtained from a woman aged 55-69 years in good health and CMV-seronegative.

The rearrangement uses TRBV11-2 and TRBJ1-6; D is ambiguous. Germline values: CDR1 SGHAT, CDR2 FQNNGV. Trimming cost V 5 bases and J 9 bases, with 20 bases left between them. The length of the CDR3 is 16 residues. CDR3 residues: CASSTHRDRLFSPLHF. The CDR3, as DNA: TGTGCCAGCAGCACCCACCGGGATCGGCTATTTTCACCCCTCCACTTT.

The chain recombines TRBV9 with TRBJ2-4, with D perhaps TRBD2 (6 bases). This CDR3 comprises 15 residues. CDR1 is SGDLS and CDR2 is YYNGEE in the germline V gene. Trimming removed 3 bases from V and 2 bases from J, with 12 bases in between. The CDR3 here is CASSGGDLTKNIQYF. The DNA for the CDR3 is TGTGCCAGCAGCGGGGGGGACTTGACCAAAAACATTCAGTACTTC.

This chain connects TRBV6-6 to TRBJ1-5; D not resolved. CDR3 length: 13 amino acids. V was shortened by 2 bases and J by 2 bases, with 4 bases between the two germline ends. Per germline, CDR1 MNHNY and CDR2 SVGAGI (reference sequence). The CDR3 DNA sequence: TGTGCCAGCAGTTACCAGGGCAATCAGCCCCAGCATTTT. This sequence encodes CASSYQGNQPQHF.

The chain combines TRBV7-9 with TRBJ2-2; 10 bases agree with TRBD2. The CDR3 runs to 16 residues. Germline CDR1 and CDR2: SEHNR and FQNEAQ (reference sequence). V lost 0 bases to trimming and J lost 6 bases; unmatched junction nucleotides: 4. CDR3 region: CASSLALAGDPGELFF. The CDR3 DNA reads as TGTGCCAGCAGCTTAGCTCTAGCGGGAGACCCCGGGGAGCTGTTTTTT.

This chain links TRBV4-1 with TRBJ2-1; 8 bases are a match to TRBD2. The CDR3 covers 17 residues. In germline, CDR1 is MGHRA, CDR2 YSYEKL. Trimming removed 0 bases from V and 3 bases from J; junction bases left unmatched: 7. The DNA of the CDR3 is TGCGCCAGCAGCCAAGATCTAAATAGCGGGGTCTACAATGAGCAGTTCTTC. Translation gives CASSQDLNSGVYNEQFF.

The gene calls are TRBV7-6 and TRBJ2-1, with D possibly TRBD1 on 5 matching bases. CDR1 is SGHVS, CDR2 FNYEAQ, per germline. V shed 2 bases and J shed 0 bases, with 11 bases lying between them. The length of the CDR3 is 16 residues. The CDR3 sequence: CASSLRGASSYNEQFF. The CDR3, as DNA: TGTGCCAGCAGCTTAAGGGGTGCTAGCTCCTACAATGAGCAGTTCTTC.

This chain connects TRBV5-1 to TRBJ2-7, with 9 positions matching TRBD1. J gave up 5 bases and V 4 bases, and 7 bases lay outside the gene matches. Germline V CDR1 and CDR2: SGHRS, YFSETQ. CDR3 length equals 14 residues. CDR3: CASSPGTGCHEQYF. CDR3 DNA: TGCGCCAGCAGCCCCGGGACAGGGTGCCACGAGCAGTACTTC.

This chain links TRBV5-1 with TRBJ2-7; 9 bases match TRBD2. Germline CDR1 and CDR2: SGHRS and YFSETQ. Losses at the gene ends were 4 bases for V and 3 bases for J; bases not matched to a gene: 17. The CDR3 has 18 amino acids. Here the CDR3 DNA reads TGCGCCAGCAGCCCCGGTCGACCTAGCGGGAATTCCGTCTACGAGCAGTACTTC. It is translated as CASSPGRPSGNSVYEQYF.

The chain links TRBV4-1 to TRBJ2-1, with a weak D call TRBD1 (6 bases). Germline loops: CDR1 MGHRA, CDR2 YSYEKL. The ends were cut back, 0 bases at V and 0 bases at J, with 15 bases in the middle. The CDR3 totals 18 residues. In nucleotides, the CDR3 is TGCGCCAGCAGCCAAGAGTGGCAGGGGCGAAGCTCCTACAATGAGCAGTTCTTC. It codes for CASSQEWQGRSSYNEQFF.

The gene calls are TRBV7-9 and TRBJ2-3; TRBD2 agrees at 9 bases. The CDR3 is 16 residues long. Germline assignment: CDR1 SEHNR and CDR2 FQNEAQ (reference sequence). V lost 0 bases and J lost 6; bases outside the gene matches: 7. The CDR3 is CASSLAVAGGSDTQYF. The DNA for the CDR3 is TGTGCCAGCAGCTTAGCGGTGGCGGGAGGGTCTGATACGCAGTATTTT.

The J gene is TRBJ2-3, the V gene TRBV5-4, with TRBD1 matching 12 bases. Germline assignment: CDR1 SGHNT and CDR2 YYREEE (reference sequence). With V trimmed by 5 bases and J by 4 bases, 2 bases remained unmatched. CDR3 size: 14 residues. The CDR3 DNA is TGTGCCAGCAGGGGACAGGGGGCCTCAGATACGCAGTATTTT. Amino acids: CASRGQGASDTQYF.

The gene calls are TRBV4-1 and TRBJ2-3, with 7 bases fitting TRBD1. Germline CDR1 MGHRA, CDR2 YSYEKL. Losses at the gene ends were 4 bases for V and 0 bases for J; bases not matched to a gene: 19. This CDR3 is 20 amino acids long. For the CDR3, the DNA is TGCGCCAGCAGCCCATCTGGACAGGCCCACTCGAGTACTAGCACAGATACGCAGTATTTT. Protein product: CASSPSGQAHSSTSTDTQYF.

The chain has TRBV15 and TRBJ2-7, with 8 bases identical to TRBD2. CDR1 LNHNV and CDR2 YYDKDF come from the germline V gene (reference sequence). The CDR3 has 14 amino acids. V gave up 2 bases and J gave up 6 bases; unmatched junction bases: 6. The CDR3 loop reads CATSRLAGSTEQYF. CDR3 DNA sequence: TGTGCCACCAGCAGATTAGCGGGGTCGACCGAGCAGTACTTC.

For this clone: Other nucleotide sequences in the sample specify the same CDR3. The chain is built from TRBV4-1 and TRBJ1-1, with TRBD1 matching over 8 bases. The V gene's germline CDR1 is MGHRA and CDR2 YSYEKL. This CDR3 spans 18 amino acids. J lost 12 bases, V lost 4 bases, and 25 bases had no gene match. CDR3 nucleotides: TGCGCCAGCAGCCTCCCCAGGGACGGACAGGGAATCTGGGGGAGGACTTTCTTT. It is translated as CASSLPRDGQGIWGRTFF.

This chain links TRBV30 with TRBJ1-5, with 7 bases lining up with TRBD1. The CDR3 has 14 amino acids. The V segment lost 2 bases and the J segment 4 bases; nucleotides outside the gene matches: 5. Germline CDR1 GTSNPN, CDR2 SVGIG (reference sequence). This CDR3 is CAWSTAGGNQPQHF. The CDR3 bases are TGTGCCTGGAGTACGGCAGGGGGAAATCAGCCCCAGCATTTT. Looking up the rest from reference TRBV30 and TRBJ1-5 gives the full variable domain: SQTIHQWPATLVQPVGSPLSLECTVEGTSNPNLYWYRQAAGRGLQLLFYSVGIGQISSEVPQNLSASRPQDRQFILSSKKLLLSDSGFYLCAWSTAGGNQPQHFGDGTRLSIL.

This chain uses TRBV2 with TRBJ1-5; no definite D call. Germline V gene sequence: CDR1 SNHLY, CDR2 FYNNEI. Trimming removed 3 bases at V and 4 bases at J, with 10 bases between. The CDR3 extends over 14 amino acids. As DNA, the CDR3 is TGTGCCAGCAGTGATAGCGGGGTAAATCAGCCCCAGCATTTT. Translating gives CASSDSGVNQPQHF.

This rearrangement joins TRBV5-6 to TRBJ1-2; TRBD1 matches 7 bases. This CDR3 is 16 amino acids long. V was pared by 3 bases and J by 4 bases, with 12 bases of the junction left unmatched. The germline V gene encodes CDR1 SGHDT and CDR2 YYEEEE. The CDR3 bases are TGTGCCAGCAGCTGGGGACAGAAAGCGCGACTCTATGGCTACACCTTC. This gives the protein CASSWGQKARLYGYTF. Supplemented by reference TRBV5-6 and TRBJ1-2, the full variable domain reads DAGVTQSPTHLIKTRGQQVTLRCSPKSGHDTVSWYQQALGQGPQFIFQYYEEEERQRGNFPDRFSGHQFPNYSSELNVNALLLGDSALYLCASSWGQKARLYGYTFGSGTRLTVV.

This sequence joins TRBV28 and TRBJ1-2, with D possibly matching TRBD1 (6 bases). Germline V gene lookup returns CDR1 MDHEN and CDR2 SYDVKM. The CDR3 loop spans 12 amino acids. Between the trimmed V and J ends, which lost 7 bases and 4 bases, there was a span of 10 bases. CDR3 bases: TGTGCCAGCAACCAGGGGAGCTATGGCTACACCTTC. Its protein product is CASNQGSYGYTF.

The chain uses TRBV2 and TRBJ2-7, with TRBD1 matching over 9 bases. The CDR3 is 16 amino acids. With 4 bases clipped from V and 0 bases from J, the junction kept 7 bases outside the gene matches. Germline CDR1 reads SNHLY; CDR2 reads FYNNEI. The CDR3 protein is CASSVLDRGFSYEQYF. The CDR3 DNA reads as TGTGCCAGCAGTGTTCTTGACAGGGGGTTCTCCTACGAGCAGTACTTC.

The chain is built from TRBV11-2 and TRBJ2-1; tentatively, D is TRBD2 (5 bases). The CDR3 is 15 amino acids. Germline CDR1 reads SGHAT; CDR2 reads FQNNGV. V gave up 6 bases and J gave up 0 bases, with 12 bases separating them. The CDR3 sequence: CASRGGESSYNEQFF. CDR3 nucleotide sequence: TGTGCCAGCAGAGGTGGGGAGAGCTCCTACAATGAGCAGTTCTTC. Full variable domain (missing parts from reference TRBV11-2 and TRBJ2-1): EAGVAQSPRYKIIEKRQSVAFWCNPISGHATLYWYQQILGQGPKLLIQFQNNGVVDDSQLPKDRFSAERLKGVDSTLKIQPAKLEDSAVYLCASRGGESSYNEQFFGPGTRLTVL.

The chain couples TRBV5-1 to TRBJ1-1; possibly TRBD1 for D (5 bases). The CDR3 extends over 14 amino acids. The germline V and J ends were trimmed by 0 bases and 7 bases, with 13 bases remaining between them. Per germline, CDR1 SGHRS and CDR2 YFSETQ. This CDR3 reads CASSLGTTASEAFF. The CDR3, as DNA: TGCGCCAGCAGCTTGGGGACGACAGCCAGTGAAGCTTTCTTT.

Concerning this clone itself: The same CDR3 can be traced to other DNA sequences in this sample. The chain is built from TRBV2 and TRBJ1-2; tentatively, D is TRBD1 (5 bases). CDR3 size: 15 residues. CDR1 is SNHLY and CDR2 is FYNNEI in the germline V gene. V was pared by 6 bases and J by 0 bases, with 14 bases between. The CDR3 loop reads CASSPGRTSNYGYTF. The CDR3 DNA is TGTGCCAGCAGCCCAGGCAGGACATCTAACTATGGCTACACCTTC.

The chain combines TRBV2 with TRBJ2-7; the match to TRBD1 covers 9 bases. Per the germline V gene, CDR1 is SNHLY and CDR2 is FYNNEI. V shed 6 bases, J shed 3 bases, and the junction held 9 bases outside the gene matches. The CDR3 runs 15 residues. Written as DNA, the CDR3 is TGTGCCAGCAGCCAGGACAGGGGACTCCTCTACGAGCAGTACTTC. Translated: CASSQDRGLLYEQYF.

The V call is TRBV5-1, the J call TRBJ2-1, with D tentatively TRBD2 (5 bases). Trimming took 4 bases from V and 0 from J, leaving 11 bases between them. Germline assignment: CDR1 SGHRS and CDR2 YFSETQ. The CDR3 contains 15 residues. CDR3 nucleotide sequence: TGCGCCAGCAGCGACGGAGAGGGCTCCTACAATGAGCAGTTCTTC. Amino acid sequence: CASSDGEGSYNEQFF.